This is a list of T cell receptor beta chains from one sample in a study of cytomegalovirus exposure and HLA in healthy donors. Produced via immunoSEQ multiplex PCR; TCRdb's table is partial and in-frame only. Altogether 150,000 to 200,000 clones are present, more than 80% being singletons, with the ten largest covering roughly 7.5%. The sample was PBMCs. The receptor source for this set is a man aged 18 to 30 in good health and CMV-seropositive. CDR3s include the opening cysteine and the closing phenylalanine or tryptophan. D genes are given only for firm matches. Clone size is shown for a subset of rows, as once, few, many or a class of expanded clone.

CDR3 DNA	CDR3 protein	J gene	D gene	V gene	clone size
TGTGCCATCAGTGAAACCCGGGACAGGGGAAACTATGGCTACACCTTC	CAISETRDRGNYGYTF	TRBJ1-2	TRBD1	TRBV10-3	few
TGTGCCAGCAGTTTAGGGCACGGCGGGACCACGAAGTTCTTC	CASSLGHGGTTKFF	TRBJ2-1	.	TRBV27	once
TGTGCCCTACTGGACAGGGGACCATTCACAGATACGCAGTATTTT	CALLDRGPFTDTQYF	TRBJ2-3	TRBD1	TRBV28	.
TGCGCCAGCAGTCTGCGGGAGGACCATGAGCAGTTCTTC	CASSLREDHEQFF	TRBJ2-1	TRBD2	TRBV4-1	.
TGTGCCAGTAGTAGACGGGACTACAATGAGCAGTTCTTC	CASSRRDYNEQFF	TRBJ2-1	.	TRBV19	.
TGCGCCAGCAGCCCCGTCTCGGACACCCGAGGTTATGGCTACACCTTC	CASSPVSDTRGYGYTF	TRBJ1-2	.	TRBV5-1	.
TGCGCCAGCAGCTCCGGCGGAAGCGGGCCTACTAGCGGGTCTCCCTACGAGCAGTACTTC	CASSSGGSGPTSGSPYEQYF	TRBJ2-7	TRBD2	TRBV5-1	once
TGTGCCAGCAGTGAACGCGGGTACTCTTACGAGCAGTACTTC	CASSERGYSYEQYF	TRBJ2-7	.	TRBV6-1	.
TGTGCCACAAGGGGGGGGGCCTCGGACGGTACGCAGTATTTT	CATRGGASDGTQYF	TRBJ2-3	.	TRBV28	once
TGTGCCAGCAGCGGGATGAGCGGGAGCACGACGGATACGCAGTATTTT	CASSGMSGSTTDTQYF	TRBJ2-3	TRBD2	TRBV9	.
TGTGCCTGGAGCCTAGGACAGGCTCACTCTGGAAACACCATATATTTT	CAWSLGQAHSGNTIYF	TRBJ1-3	TRBD1	TRBV30	.
TGCAGCGTTAGACAGTTCATGAACACTGAAGCTTTCTTT	CSVRQFMNTEAFF	TRBJ1-1	.	TRBV29-1	.
TGCGCCAGCAGCCAAGGGGCAGGACAGGGCAGGGGTGAAAAACTGTTTTTT	CASSQGAGQGRGEKLFF	TRBJ1-4	TRBD1	TRBV4-3	.
TGTGCCAGCAGCATCGGGCAGGGGTCATTTCGGGCTTTCTTT	CASSIGQGSFRAFF	TRBJ1-1	.	TRBV6-6	.
TGTGCCAGCAGTTCTCCAACTAGCAGTTACTACGAGCAGTACTTC	CASSSPTSSYYEQYF	TRBJ2-7	.	TRBV27	.
TGTGCCAGCAGCAAAGGACTTTTTCTACAGTACAATGAGCAGTTCTTC	CASSKGLFLQYNEQFF	TRBJ2-1	.	TRBV27	.
TGTGCCAGCAGCGTAGCTACGGTAACGGGTGAGCAGTTCTTC	CASSVATVTGEQFF	TRBJ2-1	.	TRBV9	once
TGTGCCAGCTCACAGGGACAGGGGGCGAGAATAAACTACGAGCAGTACTTC	CASSQGQGARINYEQYF	TRBJ2-7	TRBD1	TRBV18	.